This TCR beta chain is from a study of control samples from healthy donors and cancer patients. Germline CDR1 SGHRS, CDR2 YFSETQ. There are 15 residues in the CDR3. V dropped 7 bases and J dropped 3 bases, with 19 bases sitting between them. Libraries were prepared by immunoSEQ multiplex PCR; TCRdb keeps only in-frame clonotypes and omits some of them. The sample holds 150,000 or so clones; just under 95% are singletons and the top ten take under 8.5%. This TCR was sampled from a woman in her forties in good health. The chain uses TRBV5-1 and TRBJ1-2, with D possibly matching TRBD1 (5 bases). The source material was blood. The DNA of the CDR3 is TGCGCCAGCTCAGATACAGGTGGGGTGGACTATGGCTACACCTTC. Encoded protein: CASSDTGGVDYGYTF.